This note documents a single T cell receptor beta chain sequence. Its antigen is undetermined. This sample stems from a study of shared clonotypes between healthy human individuals. Findings and limits, study-wide: Clonotype sharing among donors was expected to depend on sequencing depth.

The germline V gene encodes CDR1 SGHDT and CDR2 YYEEEE. This CDR3 is 14 amino acids long. V was pared by 0 bases and J by 2 bases, with 9 bases between. How the authors handled the data: ImmunoSEQ yielded junction-only sequences lacking quality scores, so filtering differed. Produced via immunoSEQ multiplex PCR; TCRdb's table is partial and in-frame only. V and J calls and clone size are copied from that table; D and trimming were computed from the DNA. The table includes roughly 2,000,000 clones, 80% to 95% detected once. The naive CD8 subset, CD45RO-negative cells positively selected for CCR7, excluded terminally differentiated effector memory CD45RA+ cells.

Source material: naive CD8+ T cells from PBMCs. The sequence came from a man in his late teens or twenties in good health. Some clones in this sample may be carry-over from other donors' samples. V and J are TRBV5-6 and TRBJ2-7; D is unclear. In nucleotides, the CDR3 is TGTGCCAGCAGCTTGGCCATTGAGGCCTACGAGCAGTACTTC. Translating it yields CASSLAIEAYEQYF.